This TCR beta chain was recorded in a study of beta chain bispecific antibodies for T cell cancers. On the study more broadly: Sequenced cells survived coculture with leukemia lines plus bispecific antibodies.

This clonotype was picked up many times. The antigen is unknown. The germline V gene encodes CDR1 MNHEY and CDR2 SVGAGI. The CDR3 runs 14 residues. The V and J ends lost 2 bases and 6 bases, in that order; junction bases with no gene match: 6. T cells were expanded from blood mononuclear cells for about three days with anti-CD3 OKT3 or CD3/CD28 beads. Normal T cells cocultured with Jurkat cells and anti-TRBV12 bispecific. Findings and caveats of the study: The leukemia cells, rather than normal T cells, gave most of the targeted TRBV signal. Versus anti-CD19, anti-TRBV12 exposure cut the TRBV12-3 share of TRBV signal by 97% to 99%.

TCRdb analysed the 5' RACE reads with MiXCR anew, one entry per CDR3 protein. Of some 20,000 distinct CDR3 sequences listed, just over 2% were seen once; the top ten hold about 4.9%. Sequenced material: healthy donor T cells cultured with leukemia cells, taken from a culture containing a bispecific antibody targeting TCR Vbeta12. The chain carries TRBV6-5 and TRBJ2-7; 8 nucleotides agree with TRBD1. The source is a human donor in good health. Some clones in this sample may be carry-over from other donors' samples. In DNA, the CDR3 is TGTGCCAGCAGTTACGGACAGGGAATTGTCGAGCAGTACTTC. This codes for CASSYGQGIVEQYF.